The source of this T cell receptor beta chain is a study of T cells in Graves' hyperthyroidism and ophthalmopathy. Reasons for excluding patients were uncontrolled infection, other autoimmune disease, pregnancy or lactation. TCR beta CDR3 region amplification was performed from RNA transcripts. The TCR CDR3 was amplified in a first-round RT-PCR using the HTBI primer set. One entry per CDR3 protein, called by TCRdb with MiXCR from the multiplex PCR reads. This table holds over 450,000 distinct CDR3 sequences, over 15% found once. The sample holds many counts of this clonotype. This CDR3 has 17 residues. The trim removed 3 bases at V and 4 bases at J, leaving 7 bases unmatched. Per germline, CDR1 MNHEY and CDR2 SMNVEV (reference sequence).

The sequencing sample was made of blood. V is TRBV27 and J is TRBJ2-1; TRBD2 matches 12 bases. The sequence was collected from a young woman with Graves' ophthalmopathy. DNA for the CDR3: TGTGCCAGCAGTTTCCTACTAGCGGGAGGCCCGTACAATGAGCAGTTCTTC. Protein sequence: CASSFLLAGGPYNEQFF.